This T cell receptor (beta chain) was captured by sequencing in a study of cytomegalovirus exposure and HLA in healthy donors. The wider study: The platform used for the 100 to 150 validation repertoires matched that of the 600 to 800 first-cohort repertoires, a later analysis reported.

CDR1 SNHLY and CDR2 FYNNEI come from the germline V gene. The length of the CDR3 is 15 residues. J lost 5 bases, V lost 6 bases, and 7 bases had no gene match. This clone was counted a single time. What it binds is not known. Study-wide findings and caveats: It was 164 TCR beta chains that were listed as cytomegalovirus-associated. Most TCR sequences were rare, but some public TCRs occurred in many donors. In vitro checks showed that a few CMV-associated chains really do target CMV antigens.

Here immunoSEQ multiplex PCR was the method, and the copy in TCRdb shows in-frame clones only, minus some. The repertoire holds about 310,000 clones, with around 90% as singletons. This TCR came from a man aged 25-45 years in good health and CMV-seronegative. This chain uses TRBV2 with TRBJ2-2, with TRBD1 identical over 9 bases. The material sequenced was PBMCs. CDR3 amino acids: CASRAGTGRTGELFF. The CDR3 bases are TGTGCCAGCAGGGCCGGGACAGGGCGGACCGGGGAGCTGTTTTTT.